A selection of T cell receptor beta chains follows, all from one sample in a study of cytomegalovirus exposure and HLA in healthy donors. Method: immunoSEQ multiplex PCR; TCRdb's copy keeps in-frame clones and lacks some. Among 80,000 to 95,000 clones listed, about 80% were seen once. The sample taken for sequencing was PBMCs. The receptors were gathered from a female donor in good health and CMV-seronegative. Each CDR3 is given with its conserved first and last residue. A D gene is named only where the DNA matches it firmly. Not every row has a clone size; where given, it reads once, few, many or a size class.

abundance: -
d_gene: -
len: 14
v_gene: TRBV5-4
j_gene: TRBJ2-5
CDR3nt: TGTGCCAGCAGCTTGTCAGGGCTGAAAGAGACCCAGTACTTC
CDR3aa: CASSLSGLKETQYF

abundance: -
d_gene: -
len: 13
v_gene: TRBV2
j_gene: TRBJ1-2
CDR3nt: TGTGCCAGCACAGGGCTTCCTAACTATGGCTACACCTTC
CDR3aa: CASTGLPNYGYTF

abundance: -
d_gene: -
len: 12
v_gene: TRBV7-9
j_gene: TRBJ2-3
CDR3nt: TGTGCCAGCAGCTCCCAGAGGCGGACGCAGTATTTT
CDR3aa: CASSSQRRTQYF

abundance: -
d_gene: TRBD2
len: 12
v_gene: TRBV5-4
j_gene: TRBJ2-1
CDR3nt: TGTGCCAGCAGTTTGGGACTAAGTAAGCAGTTCTTC
CDR3aa: CASSLGLSKQFF

abundance: few
d_gene: -
len: 15
v_gene: TRBV9
j_gene: TRBJ2-3
CDR3nt: TGTGCCAGCACCGCCCTGCGGGGACCCACAGATACGCAGTATTTT
CDR3aa: CASTALRGPTDTQYF

abundance: once
d_gene: TRBD1
len: 18
v_gene: TRBV27
j_gene: TRBJ2-7
CDR3nt: TGTGCCATCAGTTCGGGGAAGAGGGACAGGACTCCTCGGTCCGAGCAGTACTTC
CDR3aa: CAISSGKRDRTPRSEQYF

abundance: -
d_gene: TRBD1
len: 14
v_gene: TRBV27
j_gene: TRBJ1-2
CDR3nt: TGTGCCAGCAGGACCTTAACGGGACAGGGGGCGGTCACCTTC
CDR3aa: CASRTLTGQGAVTF

abundance: -
d_gene: TRBD2
len: 16
v_gene: TRBV28
j_gene: TRBJ2-3
CDR3nt: TGTGCCAGCAGCCAGGGACTAGCTTCTCGTACAGATACGCAGTATTTT
CDR3aa: CASSQGLASRTDTQYF

abundance: -
d_gene: -
len: 16
v_gene: TRBV19
j_gene: TRBJ1-1
CDR3nt: TGTGCCAGTAGAACAAAGGAAGCGGTACAGAACACTGAAGCTTTCTTT
CDR3aa: CASRTKEAVQNTEAFF

abundance: -
d_gene: -
len: 14
v_gene: TRBV19
j_gene: TRBJ2-7
CDR3nt: TGTGCCAGTAGTAGAGACAGCGTGCTGTACGAGCAGTACTTC
CDR3aa: CASSRDSVLYEQYF

abundance: -
d_gene: TRBD1
len: 15
v_gene: TRBV6-6
j_gene: TRBJ2-5
CDR3nt: TGTGCCAGCAGCACTCCCCACCGACAGGGAGAGACCCAGTACTTC
CDR3aa: CASSTPHRQGETQYF

abundance: -
d_gene: TRBD1
len: 16
v_gene: TRBV5-1
j_gene: TRBJ2-2
CDR3nt: TGCGCCAGCAGCTTTTTCGGGACAGCTAACACCGGGGAGCTGTTTTTT
CDR3aa: CASSFFGTANTGELFF

abundance: -
d_gene: -
len: 13
v_gene: TRBV18
j_gene: TRBJ2-7
CDR3nt: TGTGCCAGCTCAACCCGACAGGTCCACGAGCAGTACTTC
CDR3aa: CASSTRQVHEQYF

abundance: medium-sized
d_gene: -
len: 16
v_gene: TRBV9
j_gene: TRBJ1-4
CDR3nt: TGTGCCAGTACGAGGAGCTACAGGGTAGGAGGTGAAAAACTGTTTTTT
CDR3aa: CASTRSYRVGGEKLFF

abundance: -
d_gene: TRBD1
len: 14
v_gene: TRBV7-8
j_gene: TRBJ1-1
CDR3nt: TGTGCCAGCAGCCCCGGGGACAGGGGACTGCTGCCGTTCTTT
CDR3aa: CASSPGDRGLLPFF

abundance: -
d_gene: -
len: 13
v_gene: TRBV6-5
j_gene: TRBJ2-5
CDR3nt: TGTGCCAGCAGACAGGGAAGACAAGAGACCCAGTACTTC
CDR3aa: CASRQGRQETQYF

abundance: -
d_gene: TRBD1
len: 16
v_gene: TRBV19
j_gene: TRBJ1-5
CDR3nt: TGTGCCAGTAGTATAGTACAGGGGGCGGGGAATCAGCCCCAGCATTTT
CDR3aa: CASSIVQGAGNQPQHF

abundance: -
d_gene: TRBD1
len: 13
v_gene: TRBV7-2
j_gene: TRBJ1-2
CDR3nt: TGTGCCAGCAGCTACTGGGACAGGGAGGGCTACACCTTC
CDR3aa: CASSYWDREGYTF

abundance: -
d_gene: -
len: 12
v_gene: TRBV2
j_gene: TRBJ2-7
CDR3nt: TGTGCCAGCAGGGTGACTACCTACGAGCAGTACTTC
CDR3aa: CASRVTTYEQYF

abundance: -
d_gene: -
len: 16
v_gene: TRBV29-1
j_gene: TRBJ2-2
CDR3nt: TGCAGCGTTGATGTGTCTCAGGGCACGAACACCGGGGAGCTGTTTTTT
CDR3aa: CSVDVSQGTNTGELFF

abundance: -
d_gene: TRBD1
len: 16
v_gene: TRBV5-1
j_gene: TRBJ1-2
CDR3nt: TGCGCCGGCAGCTCGGGACAGGGGCGGGTTTCGGATGGCTACACCTTC
CDR3aa: CAGSSGQGRVSDGYTF

abundance: -
d_gene: -
len: 12
v_gene: TRBV5-6
j_gene: TRBJ1-2
CDR3nt: TGTGCCAGCGTCAGGAGGGCGGGTGGCTACACCTTC
CDR3aa: CASVRRAGGYTF

abundance: few
d_gene: -
len: 19
v_gene: TRBV4-2
j_gene: TRBJ1-2
CDR3nt: TGTGCCAGCAGCCAAGAGGGGGGACTGGCAGCCCAATTAAACTATGGCTACACCTTC
CDR3aa: CASSQEGGLAAQLNYGYTF

abundance: -
d_gene: TRBD2
len: 14
v_gene: TRBV10-3
j_gene: TRBJ2-3
CDR3nt: TGTGCCATGGGAGCGGGAGGGCAGACAGATACGCAGTATTTT
CDR3aa: CAMGAGGQTDTQYF

abundance: -
d_gene: TRBD1
len: 17
v_gene: TRBV19
j_gene: TRBJ1-2
CDR3nt: TGTGCCAGTAGTAACGGGGAGCTCGGGACAGGCAACTATGGCTACACCTTC
CDR3aa: CASSNGELGTGNYGYTF

abundance: -
d_gene: -
len: 11
v_gene: TRBV30
j_gene: TRBJ2-3
CDR3nt: TGTGCCTGGAACTCGCCAGATACGCAGTATTTT
CDR3aa: CAWNSPDTQYF

abundance: -
d_gene: TRBD1
len: 15
v_gene: TRBV28
j_gene: TRBJ1-4
CDR3nt: TGTGCCAGCACCATGACCGGGACAGCTAACGAAAAACTGTTTTTT
CDR3aa: CASTMTGTANEKLFF

abundance: once
d_gene: -
len: 11
v_gene: TRBV28
j_gene: TRBJ1-2
CDR3nt: TGTGCCAGCAGTCCTCACTATGGCTACACCTTC
CDR3aa: CASSPHYGYTF

abundance: -
d_gene: TRBD2
len: 15
v_gene: TRBV28
j_gene: TRBJ2-7
CDR3nt: TGTGCCAGCAGCACCTCTAGCGGGCCGGGGAACGAGCAGTACTTC
CDR3aa: CASSTSSGPGNEQYF

abundance: -
d_gene: -
len: 16
v_gene: TRBV7-9
j_gene: TRBJ2-6
CDR3nt: TGTGCCAGCAGCTTTGGGGGGGGCGCCGGGGCCAACGTCCTGACTTTC
CDR3aa: CASSFGGGAGANVLTF

abundance: -
d_gene: TRBD1
len: 20
v_gene: TRBV6-4
j_gene: TRBJ1-5
CDR3nt: TGTGCCAGCAGTGACCTCAAGCGTGACAGGGGGCAAGAGAGCAATCAGCCCCAGCATTTT
CDR3aa: CASSDLKRDRGQESNQPQHF

abundance: few
d_gene: -
len: 17
v_gene: TRBV6-1
j_gene: TRBJ1-5
CDR3nt: TGTGCCAGCAGTGAAGTGTTGGGGGGAGTCAGCAATCAGCCCCAGCATTTT
CDR3aa: CASSEVLGGVSNQPQHF

abundance: -
d_gene: TRBD1
len: 17
v_gene: TRBV4-1
j_gene: TRBJ1-2
CDR3nt: TGCGCCAGCAGCCCTCCCGGGCCGGACAGGGAAGAGGGTGGCTACACCTTC
CDR3aa: CASSPPGPDREEGGYTF

abundance: -
d_gene: TRBD2
len: 18
v_gene: TRBV10-3
j_gene: TRBJ2-1
CDR3nt: TGTGCCATCAGTGGGGGGACTAGCGGGGGGAGCTCCTACAATGAGCAGTTCTTC
CDR3aa: CAISGGTSGGSSYNEQFF

abundance: -
d_gene: TRBD2
len: 19
v_gene: TRBV19
j_gene: TRBJ2-1
CDR3nt: TGTGCCAGTAGTTTGGTATCGACTAGCGGGCGGGACCCCTACAATGAGCAGTTCTTC
CDR3aa: CASSLVSTSGRDPYNEQFF

abundance: -
d_gene: TRBD1
len: 14
v_gene: TRBV5-4
j_gene: TRBJ1-1
CDR3nt: TGTGCCAGCAGCCAGGACAGGGGGAACACTGAAGCTTTCTTT
CDR3aa: CASSQDRGNTEAFF

abundance: -
d_gene: TRBD2
len: 13
v_gene: TRBV11-2
j_gene: TRBJ2-5
CDR3nt: TGTGCCAGTGGAGGGAGGGCAAGAGAGACCCAGTACTTC
CDR3aa: CASGGRARETQYF

abundance: once
d_gene: -
len: 14
v_gene: TRBV4-1
j_gene: TRBJ2-1
CDR3nt: TGCGCCAGCAGCCAAGTTAGCGGAGGAAATGAGCAGTTCTTC
CDR3aa: CASSQVSGGNEQFF

abundance: -
d_gene: -
len: 13
v_gene: TRBV2
j_gene: TRBJ1-4
CDR3nt: TGTGCCAGCGTGGACAGACCTAATGAAAAACTGTTTTTT
CDR3aa: CASVDRPNEKLFF

abundance: -
d_gene: TRBD1
len: 18
v_gene: TRBV19
j_gene: TRBJ1-3
CDR3nt: TGTGCCAGCACCGCGGGACAGGGGTACTACGACTCTGGAAACACCATATATTTT
CDR3aa: CASTAGQGYYDSGNTIYF

abundance: -
d_gene: TRBD1
len: 14
v_gene: TRBV5-1
j_gene: TRBJ1-4
CDR3nt: TGCGCCAGCAGCGTCCGGGACAGTAATGAAAAACTGTTTTTT
CDR3aa: CASSVRDSNEKLFF

abundance: -
d_gene: TRBD2
len: 18
v_gene: TRBV5-1
j_gene: TRBJ2-2
CDR3nt: TGCGCCAGCAGGGGGACTAGCGGGGGGACAACACAGGCCGGGGAGCTGTTTTTT
CDR3aa: CASRGTSGGTTQAGELFF

abundance: few
d_gene: TRBD2
len: 16
v_gene: TRBV7-9
j_gene: TRBJ2-3
CDR3nt: TGTGCCAGCAGCCCGTGGACTAGCGGGAGAACAGATACGCAGTATTTT
CDR3aa: CASSPWTSGRTDTQYF

abundance: few
d_gene: -
len: 12
v_gene: TRBV28
j_gene: TRBJ1-1
CDR3nt: TGTGCCAGCAGCACTATGAACACTGAAGCTTTCTTT
CDR3aa: CASSTMNTEAFF

abundance: -
d_gene: -
len: 13
v_gene: TRBV6-4
j_gene: TRBJ2-7
CDR3nt: TGTGCCAGCAGTGACACTCCTACCAACGAGCAGTACTTC
CDR3aa: CASSDTPTNEQYF

abundance: -
d_gene: -
len: 13
v_gene: TRBV7-2
j_gene: TRBJ2-2
CDR3nt: TGTGCCAGCAGCCCACTGAACACCGGGGAGCTGTTTTTT
CDR3aa: CASSPLNTGELFF

abundance: -
d_gene: TRBD1
len: 14
v_gene: TRBV19
j_gene: TRBJ1-1
CDR3nt: TGTGCCAGTAGTATAGCCAGGGGGTTCACTGAAGCTTTCTTT
CDR3aa: CASSIARGFTEAFF

abundance: -
d_gene: TRBD2
len: 14
v_gene: TRBV6-5
j_gene: TRBJ2-1
CDR3nt: TGTGCCAGCAGGCCTAGCGGAGGCTACAATGAGCAGTTCTTC
CDR3aa: CASRPSGGYNEQFF

abundance: -
d_gene: -
len: 16
v_gene: TRBV5-8
j_gene: TRBJ2-5
CDR3nt: TGTGCCAGCAGCTTGGTATTCGATCTGTCCGGGGAGACCCAGTACTTC
CDR3aa: CASSLVFDLSGETQYF

abundance: -
d_gene: -
len: 14
v_gene: TRBV27
j_gene: TRBJ2-2
CDR3nt: TGTGCCAGCAGTCGAATCGGTAGATCCGGGGAGCTGTTTTTT
CDR3aa: CASSRIGRSGELFF